This is a list of T cell receptor beta chains from one sample in a study of radiotherapy plus CTLA-4 blockade in lung cancer. Only in-frame clones appear in the TCRdb table, and some are missing; sequencing was by immunoSEQ multiplex PCR. The sample has tens of thousands of clones; about four fifths are singletons. The sample here was peripheral blood, taken from a patient treated with radiotherapy plus ipilimumab. The source of these receptors is a human donor with non-small cell lung cancer that progressed on radiotherapy plus ipilimumab. Each CDR3 is given with its conserved first and last residue. D genes are given only for firm matches. Size tells how often a clone was seen (once, few, many) or the class of an expanded clone, and some rows leave it out.

V gene,J gene,clone size,D gene,CDR3 DNA,CDR3 protein
TRBV20-1,TRBJ1-2,NA,NA,TGCAGTGCCACAAGACAGAACGGCTACACCTTC,CSATRQNGYTF
TRBV7-8,TRBJ2-7,NA,NA,TGTGCCAGCAGCTTCGCAGGGAAAGTGGTCGAGCAGTACTTC,CASSFAGKVVEQYF
TRBV10-3,TRBJ2-7,once,TRBD2,TGTGCCATCAGTGGGGGGGCCGGGACTAGCGGGAGAAACTACGAGCAGTACTTC,CAISGGAGTSGRNYEQYF
TRBV6-4,TRBJ1-1,NA,NA,TGTGCCAGCAGGGCCGAAGGGGAGGTCACTGAAGCTTTCTTT,CASRAEGEVTEAFF
TRBV6-6,TRBJ1-4,once,TRBD1,TGTGCCAGTTGTAGAGGGGCCAGGGGGCAAGGTGAAAAACTGTTTTTT,CASCRGARGQGEKLFF
TRBV18,TRBJ1-1,NA,NA,TGTGCCAGCTCAACCTGGACGTCGGAAGCTTTCTTT,CASSTWTSEAFF
TRBV10-2,TRBJ2-2,NA,TRBD2,TGCGCCAGCCGGGTAGCGGGAGGTTCTACCGGGGAGCTGTTTTTT,CASRVAGGSTGELFF
TRBV5-4,TRBJ1-4,NA,NA,TGTGCCAGCAGCTTGAGAGCCGAGTTTGGTGAAAAACTGTTTTTT,CASSLRAEFGEKLFF
TRBV6-6,TRBJ2-2,NA,TRBD1,TGTGCCAGCAGTTGGGGGACAGGGGCAACCGGGGAGCTGTTTTTT,CASSWGTGATGELFF
TRBV14,TRBJ2-5,NA,TRBD1,TGTGCCAGCAGCCAAACTGGACAGGGGAAAGAGACCCAGTACTTC,CASSQTGQGKETQYF
TRBV29-1,TRBJ2-4,NA,NA,TGCAGCGTTGGGAAGTTAGCCAAAAACATTCAGTACTTC,CSVGKLAKNIQYF
TRBV7-9,TRBJ1-4,NA,NA,TGTGCCAGCAGCTTAACATGGACCGCGGCTAATGAAAAACTGTTTTTT,CASSLTWTAANEKLFF
TRBV5-1,TRBJ2-2,NA,NA,TGCGCCAGCAGCCGGGTGACAGGGAGGCTCGGGGAGCTGTTTTTT,CASSRVTGRLGELFF
TRBV11-2,TRBJ1-2,NA,NA,TGTGCCAGCAGCTTAAGAATAGACAGCTACTATGGCTACACCTTC,CASSLRIDSYYGYTF
TRBV5-4,TRBJ1-4,NA,NA,TGTGCCAGCAGGGCAGGACTGAGTAATGAAAAACTGTTTTTT,CASRAGLSNEKLFF
TRBV7-3,TRBJ2-2,once,NA,TGTGCCAGCAGTGACAGGCCGAGAGACACCGGGGAGCTGTTTTTT,CASSDRPRDTGELFF
TRBV28,TRBJ2-3,NA,TRBD2,TGTGCCAGCAGATTCATTCTCCCTATTGGTCTAGCGGGACGCACAGATACGCAGTATTTT,CASRFILPIGLAGRTDTQYF
TRBV7-8,TRBJ2-1,NA,TRBD1,TGTGCCAGCAGCGCGGACAGGGGGCTCTACAATGAGCAGTTCTTC,CASSADRGLYNEQFF
TRBV7-3,TRBJ2-7,NA,NA,TGTGCCAGCAGCTCCACTAGCCAGGGCGAGCAGTACTTC,CASSSTSQGEQYF